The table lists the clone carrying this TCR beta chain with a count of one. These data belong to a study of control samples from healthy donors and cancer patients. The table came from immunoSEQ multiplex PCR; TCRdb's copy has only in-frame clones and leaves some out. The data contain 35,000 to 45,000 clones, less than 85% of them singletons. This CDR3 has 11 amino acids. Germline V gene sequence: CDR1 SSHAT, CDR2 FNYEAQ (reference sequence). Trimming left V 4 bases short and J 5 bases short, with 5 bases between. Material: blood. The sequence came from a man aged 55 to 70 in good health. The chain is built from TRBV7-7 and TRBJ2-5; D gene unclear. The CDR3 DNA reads TGTGCCAGCAGCTCCGGGGAGACCCAGTACTTC. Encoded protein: CASSSGETQYF.